Below, one TCR beta chain is given with its context. The source material, RNA transcripts, was used to amplify TCR beta CDR3 regions. When the TCR CDR3 underwent first-round RT-PCR, the HTBI primer set was used. TCRdb processed the multiplex PCR reads anew with MiXCR; each CDR3 protein has one entry. The table has fewer than 400,000 distinct CDR3 sequences, 15% to 17% seen once; the top ten hold about a quarter. Germline V gene sequence: CDR1 DFQATT, CDR2 SNEGSKA (reference sequence). V was clipped by 0 bases and J by 3 bases, with 21 bases between them. The CDR3 has 17 residues. This record belongs to a study of T cells in Graves' hyperthyroidism and ophthalmopathy. The patients, who ranged from 18 to 65 in age, presented with newly diagnosed hyperthyroidism lasting under 2 months. Extraction of PBMCs used 8.5 to 10 ml of fresh peripheral blood.

The receptor comes from a woman younger than 35 with Graves' hyperthyroidism that later progressed to Graves' ophthalmopathy. Sequencing input: blood. The chain combines TRBV20-1 with TRBJ2-7; D is perhaps TRBD2 (5 bases). CDR3 region: CSARDPAGPRGDYEQYF. In DNA, the CDR3 is TGCAGTGCTAGAGATCCGGCGGGCCCTAGAGGCGACTACGAGCAGTACTTC.